This entry concerns a single TCR beta chain. Its antigen remains unidentified. This specimen belongs to a study of cytomegalovirus exposure and HLA in healthy donors. PCR used 60 Vbeta primers and 13 Jbeta primers. Authors' processing steps: Roughly 10 million shared chains were among approximately 80 million unique TCR beta chains counted in a later analysis. Data came from immunoSEQ multiplex PCR; TCRdb stores just in-frame clones and leaves some out. The DNA gave D and trimming, while V, J and clone size come from that table. The data show some 150,000 clones, over 65% seen once. Overall study findings and caveats: Accurate predictions that matched the HLA-A and HLA-B alleles of most subjects were reportedly made from TCR beta sequences.

The donors, nominally healthy at sampling, likely had unrecorded immune exposures. The TCR was taken from a man aged 25-45 years in good health and CMV-seronegative. Sequencing input: PBMCs.

The CDR3 reads CASSLPTSSGANVLTF. The CDR3, as DNA: TGTGCCAGCAGCTTACCTACTAGCTCTGGGGCCAACGTCCTGACTTTC. This chain uses TRBV13 with TRBJ2-6; weak D call: TRBD2 (5 bases). The CDR3 consists of 16 residues. V lost 2 bases to trimming and J lost 0 bases, with 8 bases between them. Germline V gene data show CDR1 as PRHDT and CDR2 as FYEKMQ (reference sequence).